The 13 T cell receptor beta chains reported below all come from one sample, sequenced in a study of CD8 T cells in Susac syndrome. Reverse transcription of roughly 0.45 to 1 ug RNA was performed with random hexamers. Each CDR3 protein gets one entry after TCRdb re-called the immunoSEQ multiplex PCR reads with MiXCR. The table has about 290,000 distinct CDR3 sequences, around 89% seen once; the top ten hold about 0.17%. The material sequenced was CD8+ T cells from PBMCs. The origin of the receptors is a human donor with multiple sclerosis.

The chain couples TRBV2 to TRBJ2-3; the D is unclear. Germline CDR1 SNHLY, CDR2 FYNNEI. Trimming took 4 bases from V and 5 from J, leaving 16 bases between them. This CDR3 region has 15 residues. CDR3 residues: CASSVSGHTGDTQYF. In nucleotides, the CDR3 is TGTGCCAGCAGTGTATCAGGTCACACCGGAGATACGCAGTATTTT.

This clonotype was found a few times. This rearrangement joins TRBV28 to TRBJ2-2; D is perhaps TRBD2 (6 bases). Germline V gene lookup returns CDR1 MDHEN and CDR2 SYDVKM. The CDR3 extends over 15 amino acids. V lost 6 bases, J lost 2 bases, and 13 bases lay in between. The CDR3 DNA reads TGTGCCAGCAGCGCGGGGCACCGTAACACCGGGGAGCTGTTTTTT. This encodes CASSAGHRNTGELFF. The whole variable domain, filled in from reference TRBV28 and TRBJ2-2, reads DVKVTQSSRYLVKRTGEKVFLECVQDMDHENMFWYRQDPGLGLRLIYFSYDVKMKEKGDIPEGYSVSREKKERFSLILESASTNQTSMYLCASSAGHRNTGELFFGEGSRLTVL.

This chain joins TRBV13 and TRBJ1-2, with D hard to call. This CDR3 is built from 13 residues. V shed 0 bases and J shed 10 bases, with 12 bases lying between them. Per the germline V gene, CDR1 is PRHDT and CDR2 is FYEKMQ (reference sequence). The CDR3 region is CASSLGGGSAYTF. DNA for the CDR3: TGTGCCAGCAGCTTAGGCGGCGGGTCGGCCTACACCTTC.

This chain joins TRBV3-1 and TRBJ2-1; either TRBD1 or TRBD2 may supply D (5 bases each). Looked up from germline, CDR1 is LGHDT and CDR2 is YNNKEL (reference sequence). Deletions cut 1 base from V and 7 bases from J, with 11 bases between. The CDR3 totals 14 residues. CDR3 sequence reads: CASSQGLRGNEQFF. The CDR3 region has the DNA TGTGCCAGCAGCCAAGGTTTGAGGGGAAATGAGCAGTTCTTC.

The CDR3 here is CAWSVQDSGNTIYF. Written as DNA, the CDR3 is TGTGCCTGGAGTGTACAGGACTCTGGAAACACCATATATTTT. The V gene is TRBV30, the J gene TRBJ1-3, with a tentative D call TRBD1 (5 bases). CDR1 is GTSNPN, CDR2 SVGIG, per germline (reference sequence). CDR3 size: 14 residues. Trimming pared 0 bases from V and 0 bases from J, leaving 6 bases between.

The gene calls are TRBV20-1 and TRBJ2-3, with D perhaps matching TRBD1 (5 bases). V dropped 4 bases and J dropped 0 bases, with 11 bases sitting between them. The length of the CDR3 is 14 residues. Germline loops: CDR1 DFQATT, CDR2 SNEGSKA (reference sequence). The CDR3 bases are TGCAGTGCTAAGGGGCCCACCAGCACAGATACGCAGTATTTT. Its protein is CSAKGPTSTDTQYF.

CDR3 bases: TGCAGCGTCCTAACCGGGGGCTCCTACGAGCAGTACTTC. Protein: CSVLTGGSYEQYF. This chain joins TRBV29-1 and TRBJ2-7, with D tentatively TRBD2 (6 bases). CDR3 size: 13 residues. Germline V CDR1 and CDR2: SQVTM, ANQGSEA. V was pared by 6 bases and J by 0 bases, with 12 bases between.

This clonotype was seen only a few times. This chain connects TRBV7-8 to TRBJ2-1; D is undetermined. Germline CDR1 and CDR2: SGHVS and FQNEAQ. V was trimmed by 8 bases and J by 6 bases, leaving 14 bases between them. The CDR3 runs 13 residues. As DNA, the CDR3 is TGTGCCAGCCGACCCCCGGATTTCAATGAGCAGTTCTTC. It is translated as CASRPPDFNEQFF. Supplemented by reference TRBV7-8 and TRBJ2-1, the full variable domain reads GAGVSQSPRYKVAKRGQDVALRCDPISGHVSLFWYQQALGQGPEFLTYFQNEAQLDKSGLPSDRFFAERPEGSVSTLKIQRTQQEDSAVYLCASRPPDFNEQFFGPGTRLTVL.

This rearrangement joins TRBV20-1 to TRBJ2-7, with 8 nucleotides matching TRBD1. Germline trimming cut 5 bases from V and 3 bases from J; bases unmatched to any gene: 6. The CDR3 runs to 13 residues. Germline CDR1 and CDR2: DFQATT and SNEGSKA (reference sequence). Written as DNA, the CDR3 is TGCAGTGCTCCGGACAGGGCCCTCTACGAGCAGTACTTC. As protein: CSAPDRALYEQYF.

In its sample, this clonotype was seen once. The chain joins TRBV7-9 to TRBJ1-2; D perhaps matches TRBD1 (5 bases). Germline V CDR1 and CDR2: SEHNR, FQNEAQ (reference sequence). The CDR3 has 14 amino acids. V was shortened by 3 bases and J by 3 bases, with 11 bases between the two germline ends. The CDR3 loop reads CASSFGGRDYGYTF. The CDR3 region has the DNA TGTGCCAGCAGCTTCGGGGGAAGGGACTATGGCTACACCTTC.

V gene TRBV29-1 combines with J gene TRBJ1-1; D possibly corresponds to TRBD1 (5 bases). The V gene lost 8 bases and the J gene lost 3 bases, with 13 bases spanning the gap. The CDR3 is 12 amino acids. Germline loops: CDR1 SQVTM, CDR2 ANQGSEA. CDR3 bases: TGCAGCTCGGAACAGGTTCACACTGAAGCTTTCTTT. It codes for CSSEQVHTEAFF.

The V gene is TRBV12-3 or TRBV12-4, the J gene TRBJ2-1; D gene ambiguous. The CDR3 totals 12 residues. V lost 4 bases and J 5 bases, leaving 6 bases between the germline ends. In DNA, the CDR3 is TGTGCCAGCAGTTCCCCGAACAATGAGCAGTTCTTC. It translates to CASSSPNNEQFF.

V and J are TRBV6-4 and TRBJ2-1; 8 bases agree with TRBD2. J lost 1 base, V lost 3 bases, and 2 bases had no gene match. CDR1 and CDR2 (germline): MRHNA, SNTAGT. The CDR3 spans 15 residues. CDR3 nucleotide sequence: TGTGCCAGCAGTGAGGCTAGCGGGTCCTACAATGAGCAGTTCTTC. Its translation is CASSEASGSYNEQFF.